This T cell receptor (beta chain) was found in a study of circulating CD8 cells and anti-PD-1 response in melanoma. Sorting of live CD3+CD8+TCRalphabeta+ cells by PD-1 and/or TIGIT gave four subsets. Germline V gives CDR1 SQVTM, CDR2 ANQGSEA. Trimming removed 3 bases at V and 5 bases at J, with 8 bases between. This CDR3 has 11 residues. The QIAseq Immune Repertoire TCR panel built the libraries from 15 ng of total RNA. MiXCR, applied by TCRdb to the reads, yields one record per CDR3 protein. This table holds about 750 distinct CDR3 sequences, about 7.1% found once. This clonotype is judged medium-sized.

The chain combines TRBV29-1 with TRBJ2-7; D uncertain. The sequence was collected from a human donor with melanoma. The source was CD8+ T cells from PBMCs, collected at baseline or after one month of anti-PD-1 therapy (not recorded which). The CDR3 coding sequence is TGCAGCGTTGACCTCTCGAACGAGCAGTACTTC. It encodes CSVDLSNEQYF.